The 10 T cell receptor beta chains presented below share a single source sample, sequenced in a study of siplizumab effects on memory and regulatory T cells. Sequencing used immunoSEQ multiplex PCR; TCRdb keeps in-frame clones, though not all of them. The sample contains 85,000 to 90,000 clones, 90% of which appear only once. Sequenced sample: CD4+ T cells sorted from blood. These receptors originate from a human donor in good health.

V is TRBV2 and J is TRBJ2-1; 13 bases agree with TRBD2. Germline assignment: CDR1 SNHLY and CDR2 FYNNEI. Trimming at V came to 2 bases and at J to 10 bases, leaving 5 bases not matched to a gene. The CDR3 is made up of 15 amino acids. The CDR3 DNA reads as TGTGCCAGCAGTGAACGGACTAGCGGGAGCAGGGAGCAGTTCTTC. Translation gives CASSERTSGSREQFF.

This clone has more than one count but fewer than ten. The CDR3: CASRLLPYYGYTF. CDR3 DNA: TGTGCCAGCAGACTCCTCCCCTACTATGGCTACACCTTC. The chain combines TRBV6-1 with TRBJ1-2, with D uncertain. This CDR3 contains 13 residues. The germline CDR1 and CDR2 sequences are MNHNS and SASEGT. The V gene lost 6 bases and the J gene lost 3 bases, with 11 bases spanning the gap.

The rearrangement uses TRBV9 and TRBJ1-1, with 7 nucleotides matching TRBD1. The germline V gene has CDR1 SGDLS and CDR2 YYNGEE. V was clipped by 0 bases and J by 1 base; unmatched bases: 6. This CDR3 has 16 amino acids. CDR3 amino acids: CASSVGSGGGNTEAFF. CDR3 sequence (DNA): TGTGCCAGCAGCGTAGGCTCAGGGGGAGGGAACACTGAAGCTTTCTTT.

V is TRBV30 and J is TRBJ1-6; D not resolved. The germline V gene encodes CDR1 GTSNPN and CDR2 SVGIG (reference sequence). The V gene lost 0 bases and the J gene lost 6 bases, with 9 bases spanning the gap. The CDR3 sequence is 14 residues long. The CDR3 protein is CAWSVRLFNSPLHF. CDR3 coding DNA: TGTGCCTGGAGTGTACGACTGTTTAATTCACCCCTCCACTTT.

The rearrangement uses TRBV18 and TRBJ2-5; D remains unclear. The germline V gene has CDR1 KGHSH and CDR2 LQKENI. Trimming took off 3 bases at V and 4 bases at J, with 9 bases between the two ends. The CDR3 totals 13 residues. CDR3: CASSPRNAETQYF. In nucleotides, the CDR3 is TGTGCCAGCTCACCCAGAAATGCAGAGACCCAGTACTTC.

The chain uses TRBV6-5 and TRBJ1-4; TRBD1 aligns across 8 bases. The V gene's germline CDR1 is MNHEY and CDR2 SVGAGI. The J segment lost 0 bases and the V segment lost 6 bases, leaving 3 bases of the junction unmatched. The CDR3 is made up of 15 amino acids. This CDR3 is CASRGQGATNEKLFF. CDR3 DNA sequence: TGTGCCAGCAGAGGACAGGGTGCAACTAATGAAAAACTGTTTTTT.

This chain uses TRBV6-5 with TRBJ1-2, with 7 positions matching TRBD1. CDR1 is MNHEY and CDR2 is SVGAGI in the germline V gene. Losses at the gene ends were 2 bases for V and 3 bases for J; bases not matched to a gene: 9. This CDR3 spans 16 amino acids. This CDR3 reads CASSYVGGTVDYGYTF. The CDR3, as DNA: TGTGCCAGCAGTTACGTCGGAGGGACAGTTGACTATGGCTACACCTTC.

The chain links TRBV2 to TRBJ2-5, with TRBD2 as a possible D gene (5 bases). The germline CDR1 and CDR2 sequences are SNHLY and FYNNEI. V lost 0 bases and J lost 7, with 12 bases in between. This CDR3 comprises 14 residues. In DNA, the CDR3 is TGTGCCAGCAGTGAAGCGAAGAGGGCCGGGACCCAGTACTTC. Amino acids: CASSEAKRAGTQYF. The whole variable domain, remainder taken from reference TRBV2 and TRBJ2-5, is EPEVTQTPSHQVTQMGQEVILRCVPISNHLYFYWYRQILGQKVEFLVSFYNNEISEKSEIFDDQFSVERPDGSNFTLKIRSTKLEDSAMYFCASSEAKRAGTQYFGPGTRLLVL.

V is TRBV4-1 and J is TRBJ2-5; D not resolved. Germline V gene data show CDR1 as MGHRA and CDR2 as YSYEKL. V was trimmed by 0 bases and J by 1 base, leaving 12 bases between them. There are 16 residues in the CDR3. CDR3 in DNA: TGCGCCAGCAGCCAAGATGTACCGGGTAGCCAAGAGACCCAGTACTTC. Amino acid sequence: CASSQDVPGSQETQYF.

The rearrangement uses TRBV7-3 and TRBJ1-1; D possibly corresponds to TRBD1 (6 bases). Trimming shortened V by 5 bases and J by 4 bases, and 11 bases separated the two germline ends. Germline V gene data show CDR1 as SGHTA and CDR2 as FQGTGA. This CDR3 spans 13 amino acids. CDR3 residues: CASSITGSTEAFF. Written as DNA, the CDR3 is TGTGCCAGCAGCATCACAGGGTCCACTGAAGCTTTCTTT.